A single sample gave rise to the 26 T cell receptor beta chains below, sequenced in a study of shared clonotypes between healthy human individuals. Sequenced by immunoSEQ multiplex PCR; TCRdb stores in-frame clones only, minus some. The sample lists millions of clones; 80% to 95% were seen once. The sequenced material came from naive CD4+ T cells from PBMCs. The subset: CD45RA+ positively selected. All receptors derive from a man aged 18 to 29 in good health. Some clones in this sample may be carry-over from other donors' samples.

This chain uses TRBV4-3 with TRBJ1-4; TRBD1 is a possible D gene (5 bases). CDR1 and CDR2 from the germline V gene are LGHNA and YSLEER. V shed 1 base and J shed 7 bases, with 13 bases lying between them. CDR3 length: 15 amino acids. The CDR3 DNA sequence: TGCGCCAGCAGCCAAGGGTGGAGCCAGGGTGAAAAACTGTTTTTT. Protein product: CASSQGWSQGEKLFF.

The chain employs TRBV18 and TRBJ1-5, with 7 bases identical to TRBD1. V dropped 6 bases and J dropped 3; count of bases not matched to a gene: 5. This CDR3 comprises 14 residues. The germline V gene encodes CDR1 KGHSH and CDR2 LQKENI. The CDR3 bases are TGTGCCAGCTCCCGACAGGGCTTCAATCAGCCCCAGCATTTT. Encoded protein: CASSRQGFNQPQHF.

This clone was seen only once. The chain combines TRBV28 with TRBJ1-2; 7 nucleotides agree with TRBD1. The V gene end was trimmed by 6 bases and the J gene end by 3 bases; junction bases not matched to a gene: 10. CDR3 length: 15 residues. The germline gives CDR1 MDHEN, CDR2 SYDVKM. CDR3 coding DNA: TGTGCCAGCAGACCCGAGGGGGCCGTGGACTATGGCTACACCTTC. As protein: CASRPEGAVDYGYTF.

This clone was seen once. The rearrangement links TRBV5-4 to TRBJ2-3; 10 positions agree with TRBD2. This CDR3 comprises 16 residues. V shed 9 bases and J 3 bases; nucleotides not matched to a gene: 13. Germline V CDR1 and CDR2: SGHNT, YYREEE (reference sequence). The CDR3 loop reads CATTKRAGGHTDTQYF. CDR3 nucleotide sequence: TGTGCCACTACCAAAAGAGCGGGAGGGCATACAGATACGCAGTATTTT. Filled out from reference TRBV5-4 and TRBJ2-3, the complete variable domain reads ETGVTQSPTHLIKTRGQQVTLRCSSQSGHNTVSWYQQALGQGPQFIFQYYREEENGRGNFPPRFSGLQFPNYSSELNVNALELDDSALYLCATTKRAGGHTDTQYFGPGTRLTVL.

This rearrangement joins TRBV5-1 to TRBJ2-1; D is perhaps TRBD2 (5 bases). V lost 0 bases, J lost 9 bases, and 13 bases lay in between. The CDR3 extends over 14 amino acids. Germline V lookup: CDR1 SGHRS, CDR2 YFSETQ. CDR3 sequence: CASSLVADAGEQFF. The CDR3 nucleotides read TGCGCCAGCAGCTTGGTTGCCGACGCGGGTGAGCAGTTCTTC.

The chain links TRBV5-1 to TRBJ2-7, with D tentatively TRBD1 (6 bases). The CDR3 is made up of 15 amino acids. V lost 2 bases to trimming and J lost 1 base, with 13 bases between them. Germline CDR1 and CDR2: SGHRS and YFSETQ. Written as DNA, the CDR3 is TGCGCCAGCAGCTTTCAGGCAGGGGATTCCTACGAGCAGTACTTC. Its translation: CASSFQAGDSYEQYF.

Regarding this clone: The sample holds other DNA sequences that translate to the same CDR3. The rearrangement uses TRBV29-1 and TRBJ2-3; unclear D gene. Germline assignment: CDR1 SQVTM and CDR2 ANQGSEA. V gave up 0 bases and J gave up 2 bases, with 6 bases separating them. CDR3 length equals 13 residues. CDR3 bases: TGCAGCGTTGAAGAGGGGTCCACAGATACGCAGTATTTT. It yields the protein CSVEEGSTDTQYF.

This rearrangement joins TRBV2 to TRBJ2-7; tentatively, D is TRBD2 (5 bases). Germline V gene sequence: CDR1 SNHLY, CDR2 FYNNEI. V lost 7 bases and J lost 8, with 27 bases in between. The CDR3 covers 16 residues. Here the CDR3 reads CASIPMNQRVPEKQYF. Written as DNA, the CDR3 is TGTGCCAGCATCCCGATGAACCAGAGGGTTCCGGAGAAGCAGTACTTC.

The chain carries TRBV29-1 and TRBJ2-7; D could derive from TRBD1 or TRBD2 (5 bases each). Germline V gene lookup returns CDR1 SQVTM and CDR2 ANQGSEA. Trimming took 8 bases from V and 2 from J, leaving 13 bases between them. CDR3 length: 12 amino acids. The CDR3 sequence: CSIGTGTYEQYF. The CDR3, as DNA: TGCAGCATCGGGACGGGAACCTACGAGCAGTACTTC.

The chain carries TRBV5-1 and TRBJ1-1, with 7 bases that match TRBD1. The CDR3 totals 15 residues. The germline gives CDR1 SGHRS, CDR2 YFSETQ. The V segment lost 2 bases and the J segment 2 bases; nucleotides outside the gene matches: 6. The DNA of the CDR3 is TGCGCCAGCAGCTTCGGACAGGCAGTAAACACTGAAGCTTTCTTT. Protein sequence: CASSFGQAVNTEAFF.

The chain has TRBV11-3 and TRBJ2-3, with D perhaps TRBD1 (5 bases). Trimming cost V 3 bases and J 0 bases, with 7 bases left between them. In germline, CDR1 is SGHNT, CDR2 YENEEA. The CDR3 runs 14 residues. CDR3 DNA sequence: TGTGCCAGCAGCTTTGACAGTAGCACAGATACGCAGTATTTT. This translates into CASSFDSSTDTQYF.

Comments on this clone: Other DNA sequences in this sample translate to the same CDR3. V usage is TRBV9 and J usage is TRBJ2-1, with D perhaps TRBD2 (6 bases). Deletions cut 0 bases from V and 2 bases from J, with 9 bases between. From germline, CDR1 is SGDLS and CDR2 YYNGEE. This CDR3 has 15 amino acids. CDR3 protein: CASSVGAGAYNEQFF. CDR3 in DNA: TGTGCCAGCAGCGTAGGAGCGGGTGCCTACAATGAGCAGTTCTTC. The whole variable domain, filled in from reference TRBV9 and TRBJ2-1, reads DSGVTQTPKHLITATGQRVTLRCSPRSGDLSVYWYQQSLDQGLQFLIQYYNGEERAKGNILERFSAQQFPDLHSELNLSSLELGDSALYFCASSVGAGAYNEQFFGPGTRLTVL.

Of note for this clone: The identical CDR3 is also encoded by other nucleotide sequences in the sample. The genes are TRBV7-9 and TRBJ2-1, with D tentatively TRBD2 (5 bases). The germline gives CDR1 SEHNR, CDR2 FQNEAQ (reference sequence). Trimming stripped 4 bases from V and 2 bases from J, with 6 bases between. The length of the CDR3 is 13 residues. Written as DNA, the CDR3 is TGTGCCAGCAGCTCCGGGGCCTACAATGAGCAGTTCTTC. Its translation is CASSSGAYNEQFF.

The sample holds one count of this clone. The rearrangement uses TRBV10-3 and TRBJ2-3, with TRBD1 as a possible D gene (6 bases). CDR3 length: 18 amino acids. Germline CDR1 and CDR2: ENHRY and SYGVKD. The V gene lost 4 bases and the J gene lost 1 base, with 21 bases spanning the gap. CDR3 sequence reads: CAISGQGSGDGGTDTQYF. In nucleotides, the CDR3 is TGTGCCATCAGTGGCCAGGGGTCAGGGGATGGAGGCACAGATACGCAGTATTTT.

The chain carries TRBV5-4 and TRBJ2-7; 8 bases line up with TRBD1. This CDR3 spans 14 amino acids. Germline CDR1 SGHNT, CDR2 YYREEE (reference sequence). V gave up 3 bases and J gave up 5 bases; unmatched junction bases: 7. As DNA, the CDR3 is TGTGCCAGCAGCTCCCGGACAGGGCTGAACGAGCAGTACTTC. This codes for CASSSRTGLNEQYF.

The CDR3 spells CSVDGLSYNEQFF. The CDR3, as DNA: TGCAGCGTTGATGGACTCTCCTACAATGAGCAGTTCTTC. The chain has TRBV29-1 and TRBJ2-1; D might be TRBD2 (5 bases). From germline, CDR1 is SQVTM and CDR2 ANQGSEA. The V end lost 3 bases, the J end lost 0 bases, and 6 bases lay between the germline ends. This CDR3 comprises 13 residues.

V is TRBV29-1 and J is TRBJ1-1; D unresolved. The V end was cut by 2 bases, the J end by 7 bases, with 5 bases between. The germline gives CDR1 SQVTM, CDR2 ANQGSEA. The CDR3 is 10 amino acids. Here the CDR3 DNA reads TGCAGCGTTGAAATCCGTGAAGCTTTCTTT. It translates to CSVEIREAFF.

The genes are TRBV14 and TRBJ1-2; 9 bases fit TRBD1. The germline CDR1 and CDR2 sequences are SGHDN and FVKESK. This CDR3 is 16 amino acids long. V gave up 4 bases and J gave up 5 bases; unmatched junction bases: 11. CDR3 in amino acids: CASSLPGQGVGYGYTF. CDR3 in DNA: TGTGCCAGCAGCCTGCCGGGACAGGGCGTGGGGTATGGCTACACCTTC.

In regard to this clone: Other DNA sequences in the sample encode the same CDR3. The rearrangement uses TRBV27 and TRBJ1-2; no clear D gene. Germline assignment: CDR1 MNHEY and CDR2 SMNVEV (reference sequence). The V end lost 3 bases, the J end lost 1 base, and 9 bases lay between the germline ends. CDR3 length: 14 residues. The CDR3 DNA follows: TGTGCCAGCAGTTTCCGGGGAAGTAACTATGGCTACACCTTC. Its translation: CASSFRGSNYGYTF.

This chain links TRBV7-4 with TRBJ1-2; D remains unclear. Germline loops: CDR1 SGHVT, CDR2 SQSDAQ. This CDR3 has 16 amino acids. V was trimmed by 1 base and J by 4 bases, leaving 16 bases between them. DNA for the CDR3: TGTGCCAGCAGCTTAGGGGATCGAAGGGATGCCTATGGCTACACCTTC. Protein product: CASSLGDRRDAYGYTF.

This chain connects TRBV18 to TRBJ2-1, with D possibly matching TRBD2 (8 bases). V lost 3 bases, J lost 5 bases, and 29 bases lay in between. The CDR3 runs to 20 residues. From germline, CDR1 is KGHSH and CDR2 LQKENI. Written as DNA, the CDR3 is TGTGCCAGCTCACCGTCAGAGGGGGCGGTTGTCGGGAGGGCCAACAATGAGCAGTTCTTC. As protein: CASSPSEGAVVGRANNEQFF. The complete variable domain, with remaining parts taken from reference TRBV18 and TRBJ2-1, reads NAGVMQNPRHLVRRRGQEARLRCSPMKGHSHVYWYRQLPEEGLKFMVYLQKENIIDESGMPKERFSAEFPKEGPSILRIQQVVRGDSAAYFCASSPSEGAVVGRANNEQFFGPGTRLTVL.

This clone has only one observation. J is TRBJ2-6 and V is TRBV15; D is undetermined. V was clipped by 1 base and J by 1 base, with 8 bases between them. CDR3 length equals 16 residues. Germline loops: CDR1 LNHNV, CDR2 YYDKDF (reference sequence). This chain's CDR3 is CATSRGADSGANVLTF. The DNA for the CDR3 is TGTGCCACCAGCAGAGGCGCGGATTCTGGGGCCAACGTCCTGACTTTC.

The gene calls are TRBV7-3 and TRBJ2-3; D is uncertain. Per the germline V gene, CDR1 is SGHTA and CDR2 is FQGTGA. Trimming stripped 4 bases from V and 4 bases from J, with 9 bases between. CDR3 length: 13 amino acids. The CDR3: CASSSQRPDTQYF. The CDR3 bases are TGTGCCAGCAGCTCCCAGCGACCAGATACGCAGTATTTT.

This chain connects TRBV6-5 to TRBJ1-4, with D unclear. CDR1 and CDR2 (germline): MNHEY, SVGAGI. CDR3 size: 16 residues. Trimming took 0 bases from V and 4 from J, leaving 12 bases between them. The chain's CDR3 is CASSYSHRTYNEKLFF. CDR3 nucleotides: TGTGCCAGCAGTTACTCCCACAGAACCTATAATGAAAAACTGTTTTTT.

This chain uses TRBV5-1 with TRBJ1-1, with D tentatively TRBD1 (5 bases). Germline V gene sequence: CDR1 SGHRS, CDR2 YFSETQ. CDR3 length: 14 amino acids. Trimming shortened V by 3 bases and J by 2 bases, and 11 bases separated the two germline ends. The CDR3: CASSSDSTNTEAFF. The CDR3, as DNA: TGCGCCAGCAGCTCCGACAGTACTAACACTGAAGCTTTCTTT.

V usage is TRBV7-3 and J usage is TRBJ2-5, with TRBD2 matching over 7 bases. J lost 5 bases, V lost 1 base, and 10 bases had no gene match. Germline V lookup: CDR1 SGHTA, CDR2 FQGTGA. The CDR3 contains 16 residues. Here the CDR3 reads CASSLSRGGGRETQYF. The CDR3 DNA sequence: TGTGCCAGCAGCTTAAGCCGAGGCGGGGGTAGGGAGACCCAGTACTTC.